The clone carrying this TCR beta chain was detected once. Its antigen is still unknown. These data originate in a study of T cells in narcolepsy. Study in general: Healthy controls were enrolled alongside patients with narcolepsy type 1 or type 2.

The study, taken as a whole, reports: Same-patient CSF and blood CD4+ T cell clonotypes included HCRT-specific and TRIB2-specific autoreactive ones. In some patient and control memory CD4+ samples, autoreactive clones were absent.

This table comes from immunoSEQ multiplex PCR, and its TCRdb copy is limited to in-frame clones, with some not included. The sample yields 20,000 to 25,000 clones, roughly four fifths seen once. The CDR3 loop spans 14 amino acids. The germline V gene has CDR1 MDHEN and CDR2 SYDVKM. The V segment lost 7 bases and the J segment 1 base; nucleotides outside the gene matches: 4. This receptor was identified in a human donor with narcolepsy. What was sequenced was CD45RA- memory CD4+ T cells from PBMCs. The chain joins TRBV28 to TRBJ1-3; 7 nucleotides match TRBD1. This CDR3 is CASTTGDSGNTIYF. CDR3 nucleotides: TGTGCCAGCACAACAGGGGATTCTGGAAACACCATATATTTT. Combining the CDR3 with reference TRBV28 and TRBJ1-3 gives the whole variable domain DVKVTQSSRYLVKRTGEKVFLECVQDMDHENMFWYRQDPGLGLRLIYFSYDVKMKEKGDIPEGYSVSREKKERFSLILESASTNQTSMYLCASTTGDSGNTIYFGEGSWLTVV.